A single count supports the clone carrying this T cell receptor beta chain. This sample is part of a study of T cells in tuberculosis. Trimming left V 5 bases short and J 0 bases short, with 13 bases between. Germline values: CDR1 SEHNR, CDR2 FQNEAQ (reference sequence). The CDR3 contains 15 residues. Clones were read by immunoSEQ multiplex PCR, and TCRdb kept only the in-frame ones, dropping some. The data show tens of thousands of clones, with about 89% seen just once and roughly 2.4% held by the top ten. The sample taken for sequencing was PBMCs. The sequence came from a donor aged 5-35 years with latent tuberculosis or without tuberculosis infection. This rearrangement joins TRBV7-9 to TRBJ1-1; maybe TRBD1 (6 bases). The CDR3 region is CASSIYRAMNTEAFF. CDR3 bases: TGTGCCAGCAGCATTTACAGGGCAATGAACACTGAAGCTTTCTTT.